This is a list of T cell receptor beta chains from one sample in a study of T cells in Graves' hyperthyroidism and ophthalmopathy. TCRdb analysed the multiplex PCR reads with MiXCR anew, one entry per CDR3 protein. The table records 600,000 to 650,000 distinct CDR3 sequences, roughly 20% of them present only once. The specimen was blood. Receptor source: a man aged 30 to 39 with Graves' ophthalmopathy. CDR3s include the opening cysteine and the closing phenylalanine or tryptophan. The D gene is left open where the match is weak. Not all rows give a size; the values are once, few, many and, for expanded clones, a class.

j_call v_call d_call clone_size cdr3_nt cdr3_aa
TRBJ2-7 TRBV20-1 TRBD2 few TGCAGTGCTAGAGATTTCGCGGGGGGGAAGAACGAGCAGTACTTC CSARDFAGGKNEQYF
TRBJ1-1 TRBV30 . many TGTGCCCTTAAAGGGGGTAACACTGAAGCTTTCTTT CALKGGNTEAFF
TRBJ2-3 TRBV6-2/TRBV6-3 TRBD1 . TGTGCCACCGAAGGGACAGGGAGGACAGATACGCAGTATTTT CATEGTGRTDTQYF
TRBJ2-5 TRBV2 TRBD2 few TGTGCCAGCAGGGGAGGGAGACAAAAGGACTACTTC CASRGGRQKDYF
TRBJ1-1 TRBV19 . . TGTGCCAGTAGCAACGGGGACACTGAAGCTTTCTTT CASSNGDTEAFF
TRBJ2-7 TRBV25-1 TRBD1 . TGTGCCAGCAGTGAGGACAGGGGGAGTGGGGAGCAGTACTTC CASSEDRGSGEQYF
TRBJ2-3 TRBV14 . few TGTGCCAGCAGCCAAGATAGCTTGGGGGAGGTTCCCCAAACAGATACGCAGTATTTT CASSQDSLGEVPQTDTQYF
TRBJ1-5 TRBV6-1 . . TGTGCCAGCCGTCCGGACGGAGGCAATCAGCCCCAGCATTTT CASRPDGGNQPQHF
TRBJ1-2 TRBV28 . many TGTGCCAGCACCCAATGGACGGGCTACACCTTC CASTQWTGYTF
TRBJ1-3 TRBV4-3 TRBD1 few TGCGCCAGCAGCCAAGATTCGGGACAGGGGCTTGGGTCTGGAAACACCATATATTTT CASSQDSGQGLGSGNTIYF
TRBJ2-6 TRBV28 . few TGTGCCAGCAGTTTAAAGTCTGGGGCCAACGTCCTGACTTTC CASSLKSGANVLTF
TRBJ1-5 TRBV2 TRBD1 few TGTGCCAGCAGTGGTTCAGGGGGCCAGCCCCAGCATTTT CASSGSGGQPQHF
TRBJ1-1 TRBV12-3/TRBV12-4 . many TGTGCCAGCAGTTTAGGTGACCTAAACACTGAAGCTTTCTTT CASSLGDLNTEAFF
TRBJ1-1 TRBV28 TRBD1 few TGTGCCAGCAGTTTATACCCGGGACAGGGGGCTGGCACTGAAGCTTTCTTT CASSLYPGQGAGTEAFF
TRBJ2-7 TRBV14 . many TGTGCCAGCAGCCAAGAGTCCGGGCCGTACGAGCAGTACTTC CASSQESGPYEQYF
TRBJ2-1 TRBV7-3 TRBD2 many TGTGCCAGCAGCTTAATAGGCGGGAGCTCCTACAATGAGCAGTTCTTC CASSLIGGSSYNEQFF
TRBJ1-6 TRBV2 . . TGTGCCAGCATCACAGGCAACGAACCCCTCCACTTT CASITGNEPLHF
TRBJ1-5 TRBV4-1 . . TGCGCCAGCAGCCAAGAGGTGGGGATGGGTCAGCCCCAGCATTTT CASSQEVGMGQPQHF
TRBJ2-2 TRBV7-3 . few TGTGCCAGCAGCCCCCGACCTGCGACCGGGGAGCTGTTTTTT CASSPRPATGELFF
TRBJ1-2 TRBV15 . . TGTGCCACCAGCAGCGGCAGACGGGACTATGGCTACACCTTC CATSSGRRDYGYTF
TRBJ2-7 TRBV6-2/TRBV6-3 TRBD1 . TGTGCCAGCAGTTACGACAGGGGGCTCTCCTACGAGCAGTACTTC CASSYDRGLSYEQYF
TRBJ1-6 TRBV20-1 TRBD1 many TGCAGTGCTCGGACGGGACAGAATAATTCACCCCTCCACTTT CSARTGQNNSPLHF
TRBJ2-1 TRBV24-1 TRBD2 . TGTGCCACCAGTGATTGTTATGGGGGAGGGCCCAGTCCGAATGAGCAGTTCTTC CATSDCYGGGPSPNEQFF
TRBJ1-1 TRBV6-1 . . TGTGCCAGCAGTAAAAACGGGCCCTATCTGGCGGTTTTGGTGAACACTGAAGCTTTCTTT CASSKNGPYLAVLVNTEAFF